What follows are 32 T cell receptor beta chains derived from one specimen sequenced in a study of T cell responses to AZD1222 COVID-19 vaccine. Repertoires were generated with immunoSEQ multiplex PCR, while TCRdb's copy carries only in-frame clones and drops some. The sample shows about 60,000 clones, more than 80% of them seen only once. Source: peripheral blood, taken on day 0 of MenACWY control vaccination. The receptors derive from an adult in good health.

This clone was seen a single time. The chain recombines TRBV24-1 with TRBJ1-2; perhaps TRBD1 as D (6 bases). V was pared by 4 bases and J by 5 bases, with 13 bases between. The CDR3 covers 14 residues. Germline lookup yields CDR1 KGHDR and CDR2 SFDVKD. CDR3 residues: CATSDQGQLYGYTF. CDR3 coding DNA: TGTGCCACCAGTGACCAAGGACAGTTATATGGCTACACCTTC.

In this sample, this clone turned up once. V usage is TRBV5-1 and J usage is TRBJ2-7; 10 bases map to TRBD2. CDR3 length: 15 amino acids. The J segment lost 2 bases and the V segment lost 2 bases, leaving 4 bases of the junction unmatched. CDR1 SGHRS and CDR2 YFSETQ come from the germline V gene. The DNA for the CDR3 is TGCGCCAGCAGCTTTACTAGCGGGGACACCTACGAGCAGTACTTC. It is translated as CASSFTSGDTYEQYF. Filled out from reference TRBV5-1 and TRBJ2-7, the complete variable domain reads KAGVTQTPRYLIKTRGQQVTLSCSPISGHRSVSWYQQTPGQGLQFLFEYFSETQRNKGNFPGRFSGRQFSNSRSEMNVSTLELGDSALYLCASSFTSGDTYEQYFGPGTRLTVT.

The chain's CDR3 is CASSESGQGAKNSNQPQHF. The DNA of the CDR3 is TGCGCCAGCAGTGAGTCAGGACAGGGGGCGAAAAATAGCAATCAGCCCCAGCATTTT. The chain joins TRBV10-2 to TRBJ1-5; 11 nucleotides agree with TRBD1. Germline V gene data show CDR1 as WSHSY and CDR2 as SAAADI. V shed 0 bases, J shed 0 bases, and the junction held 7 bases outside the gene matches. The CDR3 is made up of 19 amino acids.

The rearrangement uses TRBV19 and TRBJ2-3, with D perhaps TRBD2 (6 bases). This CDR3 spans 13 amino acids. In germline, CDR1 is LNHDA, CDR2 SQIVND (reference sequence). V was clipped by 8 bases and J by 6 bases, with 15 bases between them. CDR3 nucleotide sequence: TGTGCCAGTGCCGGGACTCGAGGTGATACGCAGTATTTT. Translating it yields CASAGTRGDTQYF.

J is TRBJ1-2 and V is TRBV12-2. TRBV12-2 is classified as a pseudogene. This CDR3 region has 17 residues. Here the CDR3 reads CASRSIRGGAIGYGYTF. In nucleotides, the CDR3 is TGTGCAAGTCGCTCCATTAGGGGGGGTGCTATCGGCTATGGCTACACCTTC.

CDR3 sequence reads: CASSSGSGNTIYF. DNA for the CDR3: TGTGCCAGCAGCTCAGGGTCCGGAAACACCATATATTTT. This chain links TRBV7-9 with TRBJ1-3, with D perhaps matching TRBD1 (5 bases). Trimming left V 4 bases short and J 4 bases short, with 8 bases between. Germline-derived CDR1 and CDR2 are SEHNR and FQNEAQ (reference sequence). CDR3 length equals 13 residues.

The chain employs TRBV5-4 and TRBJ2-1; D unresolved. V lost 0 bases and J lost 4, with 11 bases in between. CDR3 length: 15 amino acids. Germline-derived CDR1 and CDR2 are SGHNT and YYREEE (reference sequence). CDR3 sequence (DNA): TGTGCCAGCAGCTTGGATTCCTGGGTTTACAATGAGCAGTTCTTC. It specifies CASSLDSWVYNEQFF. The whole variable domain, filled in from reference TRBV5-4 and TRBJ2-1, reads ETGVTQSPTHLIKTRGQQVTLRCSSQSGHNTVSWYQQALGQGPQFIFQYYREEENGRGNFPPRFSGLQFPNYSSELNVNALELDDSALYLCASSLDSWVYNEQFFGPGTRLTVL.

This sequence joins TRBV7-8 and TRBJ2-7; tentatively, D is TRBD1 or TRBD2 (7 bases each). Germline V gives CDR1 SGHVS, CDR2 FQNEAQ. The CDR3 has 16 residues. Trimming cost V 5 bases and J 0 bases, with 17 bases left between them. CDR3 bases: TGTGCCAGCAGCCAGAGACAGGGAGGGTACTCCTACGAGCAGTACTTC. This gives the protein CASSQRQGGYSYEQYF.

The J gene is TRBJ2-7, the V gene TRBV19; the D is unclear. Trimming took off 2 bases at V and 3 bases at J, with 11 bases between the two ends. The CDR3 extends over 14 amino acids. Germline V lookup: CDR1 LNHDA, CDR2 SQIVND (reference sequence). The CDR3 DNA is TGTGCCAGTAGTATAACCTCCGGAGTCTACGAGCAGTACTTC. It yields the protein CASSITSGVYEQYF.

The chain couples TRBV27 to TRBJ2-1; TRBD2 matches at 8 bases. The CDR3 has 15 residues. After removal of 6 bases from V and 0 bases from J, the junction contained 4 bases not matched to a gene. Germline-derived CDR1 and CDR2 are MNHEY and SMNVEV (reference sequence). The CDR3 coding sequence is TGTGCCAGCAGCCTCCTAGCGGGCTCCTACAATGAGCAGTTCTTC. It specifies CASSLLAGSYNEQFF.

The chain joins TRBV6-5 to TRBJ1-6, with D maybe TRBD1 (5 bases). V lost 7 bases to trimming and J lost 5 bases, with 9 bases between them. Germline CDR1 reads MNHEY; CDR2 reads SVGAGI. The CDR3 totals 13 residues. CDR3 bases: TGTGCCAGCAAGCGGGACCATAATTCACCCCTCCACTTT. The encoded protein is CASKRDHNSPLHF.

The rearrangement uses TRBV28 and TRBJ2-2; 9 bases are shared with TRBD2. This CDR3 region has 15 residues. Germline CDR1 is MDHEN and CDR2 is SYDVKM. The ends lost 4 bases at V and 3 bases at J; junction bases unmatched: 3. Here the CDR3 reads CASSSGGRDTGELFF. The DNA of the CDR3 is TGTGCCAGCAGTTCGGGCGGGAGGGACACCGGGGAGCTGTTTTTT.

The chain carries TRBV7-2 and TRBJ2-3; 11 bases are shared with TRBD2. V shed 3 bases and J 6 bases; nucleotides not matched to a gene: 5. The CDR3 runs to 15 residues. CDR1 is SGHTA, CDR2 FQGNSA, per germline. The chain's CDR3 is CASSLPTSGADTQYF. Here the CDR3 DNA reads TGTGCCAGCAGCTTGCCGACTAGCGGGGCCGATACGCAGTATTTT.

The chain uses TRBV3-1 (or the pseudogene TRBV3-2) and TRBJ1-2; 7 bases line up with TRBD1. The germline V gene has CDR1 LGHDT and CDR2 YNNKEL (reference sequence). Trimming cost V 4 bases and J 4 bases; bases outside gene matches: 3. This CDR3 has 13 amino acids. The chain's CDR3 is CASSRGQFYGYTF. Here the CDR3 DNA reads TGTGCCAGCAGCCGGGGACAGTTCTATGGCTACACCTTC.

The sample holds a few counts of this clone. The chain recombines TRBV6-5 with TRBJ1-3, with TRBD1 matching 8 bases. Germline V gives CDR1 MNHEY, CDR2 SVGAGI. This CDR3 contains 14 residues. The V gene end was trimmed by 5 bases and the J gene end by 2 bases; junction bases not matched to a gene: 2. The CDR3 region is CASSPTGAGNTIYF. The CDR3 DNA reads TGTGCCAGCAGTCCGACAGGGGCTGGAAACACCATATATTTT.

CDR3 sequence: CASSVDRGREETQYF. The CDR3 DNA reads as TGTGCCAGCTCAGTGGACAGGGGGCGCGAGGAGACCCAGTACTTC. V usage is TRBV18 and J usage is TRBJ2-5; 11 bases line up with TRBD1. Germline CDR1 KGHSH, CDR2 LQKENI. The CDR3 runs 15 residues. After removal of 5 bases from V and 5 bases from J, the junction contained 7 bases not matched to a gene.

The chain couples TRBV6-5 to TRBJ2-1; D is uncertain. Germline V gene sequence: CDR1 MNHEY, CDR2 SVGAGI. Trimming stripped 7 bases from V and 8 bases from J, with 9 bases between. CDR3 length equals 11 residues. CDR3 in DNA: TGTGCCAGCACCTCTGGGGATGAGCAGTTCTTC. It codes for CASTSGDEQFF.

This rearrangement joins TRBV18 to TRBJ2-3, with D perhaps assigned TRBD1 or TRBD2 (5 bases each). Germline V gene sequence: CDR1 KGHSH, CDR2 LQKENI. This CDR3 region has 15 residues. Trimming removed 0 bases from V and 0 bases from J, with 7 bases in between. CDR3 sequence: CASSPPGTSTDTQYF. Here the CDR3 DNA reads TGTGCCAGCTCACCACCGGGGACGAGCACAGATACGCAGTATTTT.

The rearrangement uses TRBV21-1 and TRBJ2-5; the D call TRBD2 from the table was never checked on the DNA. TRBV21-1 is a pseudogene. The CDR3 spans 15 residues. This chain's CDR3 is CASSKDPGYQETQYF. The CDR3 region has the DNA TGTGCCAGCAGCAAGGACCCGGGGTACCAAGAGACCCAGTACTTC.

V is TRBV7-2 and J is TRBJ2-7, with D possibly TRBD1 on 5 matching bases. Looked up from germline, CDR1 is SGHTA and CDR2 is FQGNSA. There are 15 residues in the CDR3. Trimming shortened V by 1 base and J by 1 base, and 11 bases separated the two germline ends. The CDR3: CASSLEGGQSYEQYF. The CDR3 region has the DNA TGTGCCAGCAGCTTAGAGGGTGGACAATCCTACGAGCAGTACTTC.

The chain employs TRBV6-1 and TRBJ2-5; 12 nucleotides match TRBD1. The CDR3 length is 18 residues. The V gene end was trimmed by 2 bases and the J gene end by 7 bases; junction bases not matched to a gene: 14. Germline CDR1 MNHNS, CDR2 SASEGT. CDR3 protein: CASSEPGQGASASGTQYF. The CDR3 DNA sequence: TGTGCCAGCAGTGAACCGGGACAGGGGGCCTCTGCTAGTGGGACCCAGTACTTC.

The CDR3 bases are TGTGCCAGCAGCTTAGAGGTTCTGACATCGCGATATGGCTACACCTTC. Protein product: CASSLEVLTSRYGYTF. V and J are TRBV7-2 and TRBJ1-2, with D hard to call. V was pared by 1 base and J by 5 bases, with 17 bases between. Looked up from germline, CDR1 is SGHTA and CDR2 is FQGNSA. The CDR3 has 16 residues.

The chain has TRBV4-1 and TRBJ2-6; D is perhaps TRBD2 (6 bases). CDR3 size: 18 residues. Looked up from germline, CDR1 is MGHRA and CDR2 is YSYEKL. Trimming removed 4 bases from V and 0 bases from J, with 16 bases in between. CDR3 amino acids: CASSLLRDGGSGANVLTF. The CDR3 nucleotides read TGCGCCAGCAGCCTCCTTCGGGACGGGGGCTCTGGGGCCAACGTCCTGACTTTC.

This clone came up a few times. J is TRBJ2-1 and V is TRBV15, with 10 bases aligning to TRBD1. Germline CDR1 is LNHNV and CDR2 is YYDKDF (reference sequence). CDR3 length equals 15 residues. The V and J ends lost 3 bases and 6 bases, in that order; junction bases with no gene match: 5. In DNA, the CDR3 is TGTGCCACCAGCAGTGGGACAGGGGATATCAATGAGCAGTTCTTC. Translated, it gives CATSSGTGDINEQFF.

The rearrangement links TRBV15 to TRBJ1-5; D possibly corresponds to TRBD1 (5 bases). V was trimmed by 1 base and J by 4 bases, leaving 5 bases between them. The CDR3 has 13 residues. Germline V gene data show CDR1 as LNHNV and CDR2 as YYDKDF (reference sequence). CDR3 amino acids: CATSRGGNQPQHF. For the CDR3, the DNA is TGTGCCACCAGCAGAGGGGGGAATCAGCCCCAGCATTTT.

This clone was seen a handful of times. V is TRBV3-1 (or the pseudogene TRBV3-2) and J is TRBJ2-7; TRBD2 aligns across 8 bases. V dropped 4 bases and J dropped 9; count of bases not matched to a gene: 17. CDR3 length: 16 amino acids. Germline assignment: CDR1 LGHDT and CDR2 YNNKEL (reference sequence). CDR3 nucleotides: TGTGCCAGCAGCCGAAGAGCGGGAGCGGCTGTGTATGGGCAGTACTTC. Amino acids: CASSRRAGAAVYGQYF.

CDR3 bases: TGTGCCACCAGCAGAGACAGGGGGCGTTACACTGAAGCTTTCTTT. Its translation: CATSRDRGRYTEAFF. The chain is built from TRBV15 and TRBJ1-1, with 8 bases matching TRBD1. Germline V CDR1 and CDR2: LNHNV, YYDKDF (reference sequence). The junction had 3 bases not matched to a gene; V was cut back by 0 bases and J by 3 bases. This CDR3 has 15 amino acids.

CDR3 amino acids: CASSQGLAFF. The CDR3 bases are TGTGCCAGCAGCCAGGGATTAGCTTTCTTT. The chain joins TRBV5-5 to TRBJ1-1; D may be TRBD1 (5 bases). V shed 4 bases and J shed 10 bases, with 8 bases lying between them. Germline V CDR1 and CDR2: SGHKS, YYEKEE (reference sequence). CDR3 length: 10 residues.

The rearrangement links TRBV6-2 or TRBV6-3 to TRBJ2-3; maybe TRBD2 (5 bases). CDR1 is MNHEY, CDR2 SVGEGT, per germline. V lost 4 bases to trimming and J lost 2 bases, with 10 bases between them. This CDR3 comprises 14 residues. DNA of the CDR3: TGTGCCAGCAGTTTCGAGCGGCTCACAGATACGCAGTATTTT. This translates into CASSFERLTDTQYF.

The CDR3 DNA reads TGTGCCAGCAGCTTAGGCGTTGGCGGGATTTCCTACAATGAGCAGTTCTTC. Encoded protein: CASSLGVGGISYNEQFF. The rearrangement joins TRBV11-2 to TRBJ2-1, with a possible D match to TRBD2 (6 bases). Germline V gene data show CDR1 as SGHAT and CDR2 as FQNNGV. The V end was cut by 1 base, the J end by 1 base, with 14 bases between. CDR3 length equals 17 residues.

The chain carries TRBV3-1 (or the pseudogene TRBV3-2) and TRBJ1-6; D call uncertain. The CDR3 covers 16 residues. Germline lookup yields CDR1 LGHDT and CDR2 YNNKEL (reference sequence). V dropped 3 bases and J dropped 13 bases, with 22 bases sitting between them. The CDR3 spells CASSQPGSFSRRPLHF. The CDR3 DNA reads as TGTGCCAGCAGCCAGCCCGGGTCCTTCAGCCGACGGCCCCTCCACTTT.

The rearrangement joins TRBV20-1 to TRBJ2-5; 7 bases line up with TRBD1. CDR1 DFQATT and CDR2 SNEGSKA come from the germline V gene (reference sequence). This CDR3 has 15 residues. V trimming: 3 bases; J trimming: 4 bases; junction bases outside the gene matches: 11. The CDR3 DNA is TGCAGTGCTAGTTCTCCTAGGGGGCGGTCAGAGACCCAGTACTTC. Translated, it gives CSASSPRGRSETQYF.